Listed below are T cell receptor beta chains from one sample, sequenced in a study of technical replicates of blood from four donors. Only in-frame clones appear in the TCRdb table, and some are missing; sequencing was by immunoSEQ multiplex PCR. The sample has about 80,000 clones; roughly 94% are singletons. Sequenced input: T cells isolated from PBMCs. The receptors were gathered from a human donor in good health. CDR3s include the opening cysteine and the closing phenylalanine or tryptophan.

V gene: TRBV27
J gene: TRBJ2-5
CDR3 protein: CASSPQGFWETQYF

V gene: TRBV27
J gene: TRBJ2-7
CDR3 protein: CASSLLAQTLYEQYF

V gene: TRBV10-3
J gene: TRBJ2-2
CDR3 protein: CAIRDSVGGMTGELFF

V gene: TRBV19
J gene: TRBJ2-2
CDR3 protein: CASSYKTGDTGELFF

V gene: TRBV6-5
J gene: TRBJ1-1
CDR3 protein: CASSSRAGGVNTEAFF

V gene: TRBV11-2
J gene: TRBJ1-2
CDR3 protein: CASSLQGRGYTF

V gene: TRBV5-1
J gene: TRBJ1-1
CDR3 protein: CASSQKPGLNTEAFF

V gene: TRBV6-4
J gene: TRBJ2-1
CDR3 protein: CASSPTSGIDHEQFF

V gene: TRBV5-4
J gene: TRBJ2-1
CDR3 protein: CASSFPGSFYNEQFF

V gene: TRBV5-4
J gene: TRBJ2-1
CDR3 protein: CASSARLGHSDEQFF

V gene: TRBV30
J gene: TRBJ2-7
CDR3 protein: CAWVPGSAAREQYF

V gene: TRBV7-9
J gene: TRBJ1-2
CDR3 protein: CASSLGGQGWNGYTF

V gene: TRBV7-9
J gene: TRBJ2-5
CDR3 protein: CASSYSGGPYKETQYF

V gene: TRBV9
J gene: TRBJ2-7
CDR3 protein: CASSVDQDRGSSYEQYF

V gene: TRBV2
J gene: TRBJ2-7
CDR3 protein: CASSNPDTSYEQYF

V gene: TRBV27
J gene: TRBJ1-1
CDR3 protein: CASSLLAIRMNTEAFF

V gene: TRBV9
J gene: TRBJ1-1
CDR3 protein: CASSVAGHPNTEAFF

V gene: TRBV9
J gene: TRBJ1-3
CDR3 protein: CASSVTGVSGNTIYF

V gene: TRBV4-3
J gene: TRBJ2-3
CDR3 protein: CASSLGQDTHTDTQYF

V gene: TRBV4-3
J gene: TRBJ2-4
CDR3 protein: CASSHFAGQEGDIQYF

V gene: TRBV7-2
J gene: TRBJ2-1
CDR3 protein: CASSYSRGLGNEQFF

V gene: TRBV11-2
J gene: TRBJ2-7
CDR3 protein: CASSYKIQVLEQYF

V gene: TRBV7-9
J gene: TRBJ1-4
CDR3 protein: CASSTGYEKLFF

V gene: TRBV6-1
J gene: TRBJ1-1
CDR3 protein: CASPEGATEAFF

V gene: TRBV5-1
J gene: TRBJ2-4
CDR3 protein: CASRTENIQYF

V gene: TRBV28
J gene: TRBJ2-7
CDR3 protein: CASSVHREQYF

V gene: TRBV5-4
J gene: TRBJ2-7
CDR3 protein: CASSFRDFEQYF

V gene: TRBV6-1
J gene: TRBJ2-3
CDR3 protein: CASFRDRPFTDTQYF

V gene: TRBV7-2
J gene: TRBJ1-1
CDR3 protein: CASSFHRRNTEAFF

V gene: TRBV5-4
J gene: TRBJ2-7
CDR3 protein: CASSLSGNYEQYF

V gene: TRBV11-3
J gene: TRBJ2-5
CDR3 protein: CASSDESSGRTQYF

V gene: TRBV11-2
J gene: TRBJ2-5
CDR3 protein: CASSRDPGLRSETQYF

V gene: TRBV25-1
J gene: TRBJ1-1
CDR3 protein: CASSDPQVGNRAFF

V gene: TRBV30
J gene: TRBJ2-3
CDR3 protein: CAGTSGHTDTQYF

V gene: TRBV5-1
J gene: TRBJ1-4
CDR3 protein: CASSPGSGPNEKLFF

V gene: TRBV29-1
J gene: TRBJ1-3
CDR3 protein: CSVGQGGGNTIYF

V gene: TRBV15
J gene: TRBJ2-7
CDR3 protein: CATSRTGGNYEQYF

V gene: TRBV5-1
J gene: TRBJ1-1
CDR3 protein: CASSPLPRENTEAFF

V gene: TRBV10-3
J gene: TRBJ1-1
CDR3 protein: CAISDGFRLLDTEAFF

V gene: TRBV9
J gene: TRBJ2-1
CDR3 protein: CASSVDGSTYNEQFF

V gene: TRBV7-9
J gene: TRBJ2-7
CDR3 protein: CASSYGQGTSYEQYF

V gene: TRBV19
J gene: TRBJ1-1
CDR3 protein: CASSIRRTGEEAFF

V gene: TRBV2
J gene: TRBJ1-1
CDR3 protein: CASSDWEEAFF

V gene: TRBV5-4
J gene: TRBJ2-1
CDR3 protein: CASSPDPGAPLNEQFF

V gene: TRBV29-1
J gene: TRBJ1-3
CDR3 protein: CSVEQIRGNTIYF

V gene: TRBV28
J gene: TRBJ1-3
CDR3 protein: CASSLAGQSRNTIYF

V gene: TRBV28
J gene: TRBJ2-3
CDR3 protein: CASRPPGQGYTDTQYF

V gene: TRBV6-4
J gene: TRBJ2-1
CDR3 protein: CASSDWHDNEQFF

V gene: TRBV28
J gene: TRBJ1-2
CDR3 protein: CASSLNRGLFNYGYTFGYTF

V gene: TRBV30
J gene: TRBJ1-2
CDR3 protein: CAWSLGDRRYTF